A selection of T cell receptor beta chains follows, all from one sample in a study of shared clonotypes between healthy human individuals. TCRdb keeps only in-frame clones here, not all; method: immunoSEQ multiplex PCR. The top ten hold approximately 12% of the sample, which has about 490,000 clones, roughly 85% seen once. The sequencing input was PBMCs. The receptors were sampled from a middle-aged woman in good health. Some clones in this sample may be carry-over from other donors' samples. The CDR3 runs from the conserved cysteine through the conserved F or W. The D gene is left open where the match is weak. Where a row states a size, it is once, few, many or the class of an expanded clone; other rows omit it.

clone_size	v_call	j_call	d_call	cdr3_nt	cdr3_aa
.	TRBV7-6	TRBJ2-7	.	TGTGCCAGCAGCTTAGAGGTGCTTGGCTCCTACGAGCAGTACTTC	CASSLEVLGSYEQYF
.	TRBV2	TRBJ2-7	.	TGTGCCAGCAGTGAAGGCACCGCATCCTACGAGCAGTACTTC	CASSEGTASYEQYF
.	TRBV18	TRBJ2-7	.	TGTGCCAGCTCACCAGGGACAAGCCCTGATGACGAGCAGTACTTC	CASSPGTSPDDEQYF
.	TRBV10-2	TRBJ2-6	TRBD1	TGCGCCAGCAGTCCGGGACAGGGGGCAGCTGGGGCCAACGTCCTGACTTTC	CASSPGQGAAGANVLTF
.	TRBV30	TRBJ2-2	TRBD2	TGTGCCTGGAGTGAGGGACTAGCCATCGGGGAGCTGTTTTTT	CAWSEGLAIGELFF
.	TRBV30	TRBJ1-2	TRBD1	TGTGCCTGGAGTGCCTGGGGACAGGGGGCTAGAGGCTATGGCTACACCTTC	CAWSAWGQGARGYGYTF
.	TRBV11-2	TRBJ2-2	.	TGTGCCAGCAGCCTAAATGGGGGCACCGGGGAGCTGTTTTTT	CASSLNGGTGELFF
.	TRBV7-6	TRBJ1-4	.	TGTGCCAGCAGCCCCATCCCCGGTGGTGGTGAAAAACTGTTTTTT	CASSPIPGGGEKLFF
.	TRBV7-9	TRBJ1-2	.	TGTGCCAGCAGCAATGGGGGTGGCTACACCTTC	CASSNGGGYTF
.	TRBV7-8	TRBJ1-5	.	TGTGCCAGCAGCTTAGTAGGGACCCAGTGGCAGCCCCAGCATTTT	CASSLVGTQWQPQHF
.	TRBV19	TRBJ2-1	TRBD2	TGTGCCAGTAGTACAGCGGGAGGCCCGAACAATGAGCAGTTCTTC	CASSTAGGPNNEQFF
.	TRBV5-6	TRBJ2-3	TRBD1	TGTGCCAGCAGCTTCACAGGGGCCTCTAGCACAGATACGCAGTATTTT	CASSFTGASSTDTQYF
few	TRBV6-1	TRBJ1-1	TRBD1	TGTGCCAGCATCCCCCGGGACAGGGGGACGGCTTTCTTT	CASIPRDRGTAFF
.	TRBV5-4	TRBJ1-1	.	TGTGCCAGCAGCTTGACTAGGGGGGTGGTGACTGAAGCTTTCTTT	CASSLTRGVVTEAFF
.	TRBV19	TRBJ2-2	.	TGTGCCAGTAGAATTACAGGGACCGGGGAGCTGTTTTTT	CASRITGTGELFF
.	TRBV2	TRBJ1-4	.	TGTGCCAGCAGCGAGAGGACGGTTGCAACTAATGAAAAACTGTTTTTT	CASSERTVATNEKLFF
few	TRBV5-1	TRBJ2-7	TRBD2	TGCGCCAGCAGCTTCGGGACTAGCGGAGGGGGCTACGAGCAGTACTTC	CASSFGTSGGGYEQYF
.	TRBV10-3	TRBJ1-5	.	TGTGCCATCAGTTCGGGCAGAGCCGAGGGTCAGCCCCAGCATTTT	CAISSGRAEGQPQHF
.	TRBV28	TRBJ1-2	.	TGTGCCAGCAGCCAGCATAGGAATGGCTACACCTTC	CASSQHRNGYTF
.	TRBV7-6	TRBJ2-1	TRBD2	TGTGCCAGCAGCTTAGACGACCGGCTAGCGGCGACCAATGAGCAGTTCTTC	CASSLDDRLAATNEQFF
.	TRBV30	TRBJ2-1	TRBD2	TGTGCCTGGAGTGAACTAGCGGGAGCTTACAATGAGCAGTTCTTC	CAWSELAGAYNEQFF
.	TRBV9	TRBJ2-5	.	TGTGCCAGCAGCGTAGCCGGTAGCGCGGAGACCCAGTACTTC	CASSVAGSAETQYF
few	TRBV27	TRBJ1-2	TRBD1	TGTGCCAGCAGTCCACCCATCACCGGACAGGGACTAGGTGGCTACACCTTC	CASSPPITGQGLGGYTF
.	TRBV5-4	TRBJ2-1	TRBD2	TGTGCCAGCAGCAACCGCGGCGGACTAGCGGGGTCTTACAATGAGCAGTTCTTC	CASSNRGGLAGSYNEQFF
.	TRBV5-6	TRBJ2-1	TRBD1	TGTGCCAGCAGCTTCCTTCGACAGGGCTACAATGAGCAGTTCTTC	CASSFLRQGYNEQFF
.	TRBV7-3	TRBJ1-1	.	TGTGCCAGCAGCAAACAGGGAATGAACACTGAAGCTTTCTTT	CASSKQGMNTEAFF
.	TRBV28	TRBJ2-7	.	TGTGCCAGCAGTCCGTTGGACGGAGTCTCCTACGAGCAGTACTTC	CASSPLDGVSYEQYF
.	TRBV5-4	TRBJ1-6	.	TGTGCCAGCAAGACGGGGGGAGGCTCCCTTAATTCACCCCTCCACTTT	CASKTGGGSLNSPLHF
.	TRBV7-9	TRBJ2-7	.	TGTGCCAGCAGCTTAGCGCTAGACGAGCAGTACTTC	CASSLALDEQYF
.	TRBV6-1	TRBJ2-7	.	TGTGCCAGCAGTGAGCTCCAGACAGCCAGGCAGTACTTC	CASSELQTARQYF
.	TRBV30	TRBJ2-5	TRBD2	TGTGCCTGGAGTGTACGGGTCCTGACGACTAGCGGGAGGGCCCGGGAGACCCAGTACTTC	CAWSVRVLTTSGRARETQYF
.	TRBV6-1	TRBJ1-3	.	TGTGCCAGCAGTGAGGAGGTGGTAAACACCATATATTTT	CASSEEVVNTIYF
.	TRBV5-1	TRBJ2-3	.	TGCGCCAGCAGCGGGGGTGACACAGATACGCAGTATTTT	CASSGGDTDTQYF
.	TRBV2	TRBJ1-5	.	TGTGCCAGCAGTGAATCCCGGGGGTCCCGGCCCCAGCATTTT	CASSESRGSRPQHF